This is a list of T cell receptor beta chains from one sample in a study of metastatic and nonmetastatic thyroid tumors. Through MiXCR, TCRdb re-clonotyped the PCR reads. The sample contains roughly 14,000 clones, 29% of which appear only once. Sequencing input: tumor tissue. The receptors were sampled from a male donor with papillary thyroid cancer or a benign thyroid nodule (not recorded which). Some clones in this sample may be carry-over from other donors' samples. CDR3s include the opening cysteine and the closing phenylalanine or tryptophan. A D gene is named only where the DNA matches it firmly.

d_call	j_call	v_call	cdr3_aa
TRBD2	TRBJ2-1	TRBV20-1	CSARLAGAYNEQFF
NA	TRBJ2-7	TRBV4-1	CASSRPGAVSYEQYF
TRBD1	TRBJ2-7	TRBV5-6	CASSLTGGPYEQYF
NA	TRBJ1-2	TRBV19	CASDRYGYTF
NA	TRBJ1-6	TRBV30	CAWGWGARTGATPLHF
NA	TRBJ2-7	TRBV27	CASSLASNVGEQYF
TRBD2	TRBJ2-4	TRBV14	CASSQTQGLAGVAKNIQYF
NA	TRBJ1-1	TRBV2	CARTSGGDTEAFF
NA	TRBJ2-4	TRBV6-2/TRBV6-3	CASSQGSAIQYF
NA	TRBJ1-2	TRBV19	CASSPLKASQYGYTF
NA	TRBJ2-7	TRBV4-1	CASSQIFTPGLLSSYEQYF
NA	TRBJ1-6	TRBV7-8	CASSSRSLQGALHF
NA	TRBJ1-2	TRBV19	CASSFRARHGYTF
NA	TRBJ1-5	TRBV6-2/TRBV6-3	CASSYGGDNKPQHF
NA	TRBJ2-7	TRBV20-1	CSARGLGSFFYEQYF
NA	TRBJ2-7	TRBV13	CASSSRGRIYF
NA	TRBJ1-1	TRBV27	CASSLGVGYTEAFF